This TCR beta chain was recorded in a study of cytomegalovirus exposure and HLA in healthy donors. In the study overall: When 398 donors were genotyped, about 80% of them were found to fall in the Caucasian-associated ancestry cluster. Whole-study findings and limits: DRB1 showed the most TCR associations and HLA-C the fewest in a later analysis, as rates varied by HLA locus.

Amplification used 60 Vbeta primers and 13 Jbeta primers. Assay used: immunoSEQ multiplex PCR; TCRdb lists only in-frame clones, some missing. The sample includes under 150,000 clones, about 83% of them seen just once. Trimming shortened V by 3 bases and J by 2 bases, and 8 bases separated the two germline ends. Germline-derived CDR1 and CDR2 are LNHDA and SQIVND (reference sequence). The CDR3 sequence is 14 residues long. For this clone: The antigen remains unidentified.

The sample taken for sequencing was PBMCs. This chain connects TRBV19 to TRBJ1-5, with D perhaps matching TRBD1 (6 bases). The TCR was taken from a man in his thirties or forties in good health and CMV-seronegative. CDR3 DNA: TGTGCCAGTAGTATCTCAGGGGGCAATCAGCCCCAGCATTTT. Its protein is CASSISGGNQPQHF.